Each of the 10 T cell receptor beta chains below was sequenced from the same sample in a study of T cells in Graves' hyperthyroidism and ophthalmopathy. Using RNA transcripts as the source, TCR beta CDR3 regions were amplified. Researchers ran a first-round RT-PCR on the TCR CDR3 using the HTBI primer set. TCRdb passed the multiplex PCR reads through MiXCR, listing each CDR3 protein once. The sample has a few hundred thousand distinct CDR3 sequences, less than 25% seen once; the top ten hold around 54%. Sequenced material: blood. Receptors originate from a woman in her 70s with Graves' ophthalmopathy.

This clonotype occurred many times. The V and J genes are TRBV7-2 and TRBJ2-5; 8 bases align to TRBD1. V lost 5 bases and J lost 5; bases outside the gene matches: 10. CDR1 SGHTA and CDR2 FQGNSA come from the germline V gene. The CDR3 totals 15 residues. As DNA, the CDR3 is TGTGCCAGCAGCAAGGACAGGGAGAGGTGGGAGACCCAGTACTTC. It encodes CASSKDRERWETQYF.

This clonotype was observed a few times. The chain carries TRBV3-1 and TRBJ2-7; 7 bases are a match to TRBD2. The CDR3 consists of 13 residues. V shed 1 base, J shed 9 bases, and the junction held 6 bases outside the gene matches. The germline CDR1 and CDR2 sequences are LGHDT and YNNKEL (reference sequence). CDR3 protein: CASSQASGGGQYF. The DNA for the CDR3 is TGTGCCAGCAGCCAAGCCTCGGGGGGAGGGCAGTACTTC.

A remark on this clonotype: At one of its ends the junction is not consistent with the germline gene, which may arise from a read error. For the CDR3, the DNA is TGCAACGTTGGAACAGGGATTAGGGGGGAGCAGTACTTC. Translation gives CNVGTGIRGEQYF. This sequence joins TRBV29-1 and TRBJ2-7; tentatively, D is TRBD1 (6 bases). This CDR3 has 13 residues. CDR1 is SQVTM, CDR2 ANQGSEA, per germline.

This clonotype was seen more than once but under ten times. The chain is built from TRBV19 and TRBJ2-2; D is uncertain. This CDR3 contains 12 residues. The V and J ends lost 7 bases and 1 base respectively, with 4 bases between them. Looked up from germline, CDR1 is LNHDA and CDR2 is SQIVND (reference sequence). The CDR3 protein is CASKGNTGELFF. The CDR3 region has the DNA TGTGCCAGTAAAGGGAACACCGGGGAGCTGTTTTTT. The full variable domain, rest sourced from reference TRBV19 and TRBJ2-2, is DGGITQSPKYLFRKEGQNVTLSCEQNLNHDAMYWYRQDPGQGLRLIYYSQIVNDFQKGDIAEGYSVSREKKESFPLTVTSAQKNPTAFYLCASKGNTGELFFGEGSRLTVL.

This chain links TRBV5-4 with TRBJ2-3; D might be TRBD1 or TRBD2, each matching 6 bases. V was trimmed by 4 bases and J by 2 bases, leaving 11 bases between them. Germline assignment: CDR1 SGHNT and CDR2 YYREEE (reference sequence). This CDR3 region has 14 residues. The CDR3 coding sequence is TGTGCCAGCAGCCCGGAGGGGGACACAGATACGCAGTATTTT. Protein sequence: CASSPEGDTDTQYF.

This clonotype appeared once. The genes are TRBV7-2 and TRBJ1-5; no firm D call. V lost 1 base and J lost 3, with 10 bases in between. CDR1 and CDR2 (germline): SGHTA, FQGNSA. The CDR3 contains 15 residues. DNA of the CDR3: TGTGCCAGCAGCTTAGTCGTGGGTAACAATCAGCCCCAGCATTTT. Amino acids: CASSLVVGNNQPQHF.

This chain uses TRBV6-1 with TRBJ1-2; D perhaps matches TRBD1 (6 bases). The V gene lost 3 bases and the J gene lost 4 bases, with 12 bases spanning the gap. Germline assignment: CDR1 MNHNS and CDR2 SASEGT. The CDR3 has 14 amino acids. DNA for the CDR3: TGTGCCAGCAGTGATTCCGGACAGACCTATGGCTACACCTTC. This sequence encodes CASSDSGQTYGYTF.

V gene TRBV18 combines with J gene TRBJ2-7; 8 positions agree with TRBD1. The CDR3 is 15 residues long. The trim removed 1 base at V and 1 base at J, leaving 3 bases unmatched. The germline V gene encodes CDR1 KGHSH and CDR2 LQKENI. The CDR3 DNA reads as TGTGCCAGCTCACCACGACAGGGGCAGTCCTACGAGCAGTACTTC. Its translation: CASSPRQGQSYEQYF.

This clonotype was observed many times. The chain combines TRBV30 with TRBJ1-1, with a weak D call TRBD1 (5 bases). Looked up from germline, CDR1 is GTSNPN and CDR2 is SVGIG (reference sequence). V was cut by 4 bases and J by 4 bases, with 10 bases left in between. CDR3 size: 12 residues. CDR3 sequence reads: CAWTGLSTEAFF. DNA of the CDR3: TGTGCCTGGACAGGGTTGAGCACTGAAGCTTTCTTT.

The rearrangement links TRBV28 to TRBJ2-7; either TRBD1 or TRBD2 may fit D (6 bases each). V was cut by 3 bases and J by 0 bases, with 15 bases left in between. The CDR3 covers 16 residues. Germline lookup yields CDR1 MDHEN and CDR2 SYDVKM. The CDR3, as DNA: TGTGCCAGCAGTTTCCCAGGAGGGGGGAGCTCCTACGAGCAGTACTTC. Its translation: CASSFPGGGSSYEQYF. The variable domain in full, with the rest retrieved from reference TRBV28 and TRBJ2-7, is DVKVTQSSRYLVKRTGEKVFLECVQDMDHENMFWYRQDPGLGLRLIYFSYDVKMKEKGDIPEGYSVSREKKERFSLILESASTNQTSMYLCASSFPGGGSSYEQYFGPGTRLTVT.